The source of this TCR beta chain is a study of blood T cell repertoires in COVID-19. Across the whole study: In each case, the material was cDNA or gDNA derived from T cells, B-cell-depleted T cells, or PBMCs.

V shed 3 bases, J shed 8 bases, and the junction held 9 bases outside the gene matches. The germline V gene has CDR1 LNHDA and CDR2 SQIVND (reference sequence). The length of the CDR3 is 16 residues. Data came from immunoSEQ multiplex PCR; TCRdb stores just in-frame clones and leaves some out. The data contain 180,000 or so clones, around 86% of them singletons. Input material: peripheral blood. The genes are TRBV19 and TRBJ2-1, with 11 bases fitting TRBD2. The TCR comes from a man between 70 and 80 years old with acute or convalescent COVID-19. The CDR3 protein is CASSIVAGGSGDEQFF. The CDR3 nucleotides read TGTGCCAGTAGTATTGTAGCGGGAGGGAGCGGCGATGAGCAGTTCTTC.